This entry lists 15 T cell receptor beta chains sequenced from one sample in a study of T-cell reconstitution after alpha-beta-depleted transplantation in children. TCRbeta library preparation incorporated unique molecular identifiers. TCRdb re-analysed the PCR reads in MiXCR, keeping a single row per CDR3 protein. The table includes some 530,000 distinct CDR3 sequences, under 15% detected once. This specimen was PBMCs from the stem cell graft donor, taken from the stem cell graft. Source of these receptors: a human donor who donated a stem cell graft to a child with combined immunodeficiency.

This clonotype was seen a handful of times. The rearrangement uses TRBV5-5 and TRBJ2-7; 7 nucleotides align to TRBD1. Germline-derived CDR1 and CDR2 are SGHKS and YYEKEE (reference sequence). CDR3 size: 16 residues. V gave up 2 bases and J gave up 3 bases; unmatched junction bases: 11. The CDR3 loop reads CASSLTDRAGYYEQYF. CDR3 bases: TGTGCCAGCAGCTTAACCGACAGGGCAGGATACTACGAGCAGTACTTC.

The table lists this clonotype with a few counts. This sequence joins TRBV27 and TRBJ2-1; 8 positions agree with TRBD1. The V gene end was trimmed by 3 bases and the J gene end by 6 bases; junction bases not matched to a gene: 7. Germline V gives CDR1 MNHEY, CDR2 SMNVEV (reference sequence). The CDR3 length is 15 residues. The CDR3 spells CASSLRRGLFNEQFF. DNA of the CDR3: TGTGCCAGCAGTTTGCGCAGGGGGCTGTTCAATGAGCAGTTCTTC.

Ten or more counts support this clonotype. One junction end does not reproduce the germline sequence, and a read error may be involved. V is TRBV29-1 and J is TRBJ2-4, with TRBD2 identical over 11 bases. The CDR3 extends over 12 amino acids. Germline V lookup: CDR1 SQVTM, CDR2 ANQGSEA. The CDR3 DNA sequence: TGCAGCGCTGAACTAGCGGGAGACATTCAGTACTTC. This translates into CSAELAGDIQYF.

This clonotype was seen more than once but under ten times. The chain employs TRBV3-1 and TRBJ2-5, with a tentative D call TRBD2 (6 bases). CDR1 is LGHDT and CDR2 is YNNKEL in the germline V gene (reference sequence). This CDR3 has 15 residues. V dropped 4 bases and J dropped 4 bases, with 16 bases sitting between them. The CDR3 DNA reads TGTGCCAGCAGCCGCGACCTAGCGTCCCCAGAGACCCAGTACTTC. Translating gives CASSRDLASPETQYF.

This clonotype was counted only a few times. The gene calls are TRBV7-3 and TRBJ2-3; D might be TRBD1 (6 bases). V was pared by 3 bases and J by 5 bases, with 15 bases between. This CDR3 has 15 residues. The V gene's germline CDR1 is SGHTA and CDR2 FQGTGA. The CDR3 sequence: CASSFQGTPLDTQYF. CDR3 nucleotide sequence: TGTGCCAGCAGCTTTCAGGGGACGCCCCTAGATACGCAGTATTTT. The variable domain in full, completed from reference TRBV7-3 and TRBJ2-3, reads GAGVSQTPSNKVTEKGKYVELRCDPISGHTALYWYRQSLGQGPEFLIYFQGTGAADDSGLPNDRFFAVRPEGSVSTLKIQRTERGDSAVYLCASSFQGTPLDTQYFGPGTRLTVL.

This clonotype was seen a handful of times. The gene calls are TRBV6-1 and TRBJ2-1, with TRBD2 matching over 13 bases. Per the germline V gene, CDR1 is MNHNS and CDR2 is SASEGT. There are 17 residues in the CDR3. V shed 6 bases, J shed 1 base, and the junction held 6 bases outside the gene matches. In nucleotides, the CDR3 is TGTGCCAGCAGACCCCAACTAGCGGGGGGGTCCTACAATGAGCAGTTCTTC. This codes for CASRPQLAGGSYNEQFF.

The rearrangement joins TRBV7-9 to TRBJ2-1; D unclear. CDR1 and CDR2 (germline): SEHNR, FQNEAQ (reference sequence). The length of the CDR3 is 10 residues. Between the trimmed V and J ends, which lost 5 bases and 9 bases, there was a span of 5 bases. The DNA of the CDR3 is TGTGCCAGCAGCGTCGTTGAGCAGTTCTTC. Amino acids: CASSVVEQFF.

This clonotype occurred many times. The gene calls are TRBV9 and TRBJ2-7, with D perhaps matching TRBD1 (5 bases). The V end lost 3 bases, the J end lost 2 bases, and 12 bases lay between the germline ends. This CDR3 has 14 residues. From germline, CDR1 is SGDLS and CDR2 YYNGEE. The CDR3 reads CASSAGQETYEQYF. The CDR3 region has the DNA TGTGCCAGCAGCGCCGGACAAGAGACCTACGAGCAGTACTTC.

The sample holds a few counts of this clonotype. This chain uses TRBV29-1 with TRBJ2-1, with 9 bases identical to TRBD2. Germline assignment: CDR1 SQVTM and CDR2 ANQGSEA. V was pared by 1 base and J by 0 bases, with 4 bases of the junction left unmatched. This CDR3 spans 16 amino acids. CDR3 DNA: TGCAGCGTTGAAGGCGGGAGGGACCACTCCTACAATGAGCAGTTCTTC. It yields the protein CSVEGGRDHSYNEQFF.

Only a few counts were recorded for this clonotype. J is TRBJ2-5 and V is TRBV2; D perhaps matches TRBD2 (5 bases). The CDR3 covers 12 residues. V was shortened by 8 bases and J by 1 base, with 8 bases between the two germline ends. Per the germline V gene, CDR1 is SNHLY and CDR2 is FYNNEI. The chain's CDR3 is CASEGVQETQYF. The CDR3 DNA follows: TGTGCCAGCGAGGGAGTCCAAGAGACCCAGTACTTC.

Only a few counts were recorded for this clonotype. This likely comes from a read error, as the CDR3 has no conserved phenylalanine or tryptophan at its end. The gene calls are TRBV15 and TRBJ2-1, with D maybe TRBD1 (5 bases). V was shortened by 0 bases and J by 2 bases, with 8 bases between the two germline ends. The CDR3 extends over 15 amino acids. CDR1 LNHNV and CDR2 YYDKDF come from the germline V gene (reference sequence). CDR3 DNA sequence: TGTGCCACCAGCAGAGAGGTGGGGCCCTACAATGAGCAGTTCTCC. Its protein is CATSREVGPYNEQFS.

This clonotype was observed many times. V gene TRBV6-4 combines with J gene TRBJ2-2; D gene unclear. V lost 2 bases to trimming and J lost 3 bases, with 4 bases between them. Germline V CDR1 and CDR2: MRHNA, SNTAGT. This CDR3 spans 13 amino acids. This chain's CDR3 is CASSDRDTGELFF. As DNA, the CDR3 is TGTGCCAGCAGTGACAGGGACACCGGGGAGCTGTTTTTT.

This clonotype was observed many times. The chain employs TRBV18 and TRBJ1-1; 9 bases match TRBD1. Germline V gene sequence: CDR1 KGHSH, CDR2 LQKENI. The CDR3 spans 15 residues. The V and J ends lost 6 bases and 3 bases, in that order; junction bases with no gene match: 8. The CDR3 loop reads CASSTQGASDTEAFF. As DNA, the CDR3 is TGTGCCAGCTCGACACAGGGGGCGTCGGACACTGAAGCTTTCTTT.

The chain couples TRBV29-1 to TRBJ1-2; D unclear. Germline CDR1 reads SQVTM; CDR2 reads ANQGSEA. V dropped 3 bases and J dropped 0 bases, with 8 bases sitting between them. The CDR3 has 13 amino acids. Here the CDR3 reads CSVEVQANYGYTF. The CDR3 nucleotides read TGCAGCGTTGAGGTACAAGCTAACTATGGCTACACCTTC.

This clonotype was seen more than once but under ten times. V is TRBV27 and J is TRBJ2-7; TRBD1 agrees at 8 bases. This CDR3 spans 16 amino acids. The trim removed 1 base at V and 7 bases at J, leaving 12 bases unmatched. Germline V gene lookup returns CDR1 MNHEY and CDR2 SMNVEV (reference sequence). This CDR3 reads CASSLFPGQAPPEQYF. CDR3 sequence (DNA): TGTGCCAGCAGTTTATTTCCGGGACAGGCTCCACCGGAGCAGTACTTC.